The 20 T cell receptor beta chains reported below all come from one sample, sequenced in a study of cytomegalovirus exposure and HLA in healthy donors. Clones were read by immunoSEQ multiplex PCR, and TCRdb kept only the in-frame ones, dropping some. The sample holds about 330,000 clones; 75% to 90% are singletons and the top ten take over 0.8%. The sample was PBMCs. These receptors were taken from a woman under 30 in good health and CMV-seronegative.

The V gene is TRBV19, the J gene TRBJ1-2, with 7 bases fitting TRBD1. The J segment lost 4 bases and the V segment lost 2 bases, leaving 10 bases of the junction unmatched. The CDR3 is made up of 16 amino acids. Per germline, CDR1 LNHDA and CDR2 SQIVND (reference sequence). The CDR3 region is CASSIPGTGTVYGYTF. CDR3 sequence (DNA): TGTGCCAGTAGTATACCGGGTACCGGGACAGTCTATGGCTACACCTTC.

Comment on this clone: Other DNA sequences within the sample encode an identical CDR3. The chain carries TRBV5-1 and TRBJ1-1; no clear D. Germline loops: CDR1 SGHRS, CDR2 YFSETQ. This CDR3 is built from 11 residues. The V end was cut by 5 bases, the J end by 3 bases, with 5 bases between. CDR3: CASSSDTEAFF. For the CDR3, the DNA is TGCGCCAGCAGTTCGGACACTGAAGCTTTCTTT.

The chain carries TRBV25-1 and TRBJ2-4; D call uncertain. Trimming cost V 3 bases and J 5 bases, with 20 bases left between them. Per germline, CDR1 MGHDK and CDR2 SYGVNS. The CDR3 totals 17 residues. The CDR3: CASSDARLEPIQNIQYF. For the CDR3, the DNA is TGTGCCAGCAGTGACGCTCGTCTAGAGCCAATACAAAACATTCAGTACTTC.

This clone has only a few counts. The V call is TRBV4-2, the J call TRBJ2-7; the D gene is possibly TRBD2 (5 bases). Germline V gene lookup returns CDR1 LGHNA and CDR2 YNFKEQ. V was trimmed by 0 bases and J by 9 bases, leaving 9 bases between them. CDR3 length: 12 residues. The CDR3 loop is CASSQDTTMQYF. The CDR3 DNA reads TGTGCCAGCAGCCAAGATACGACTATGCAGTACTTC.

The V and J genes are TRBV20-1 and TRBJ2-5; TRBD2 is a possible D gene (5 bases). From germline, CDR1 is DFQATT and CDR2 SNEGSKA (reference sequence). Trimming took 5 bases from V and 5 from J, leaving 6 bases between them. The CDR3 length is 10 residues. This CDR3 is CSAVAETQYF. DNA of the CDR3: TGCAGTGCTGTAGCGGAGACCCAGTACTTC.

The chain recombines TRBV5-6 with TRBJ2-7; TRBD1 matches 8 bases. The germline CDR1 and CDR2 sequences are SGHDT and YYEEEE. V was clipped by 0 bases and J by 7 bases; unmatched bases: 6. The CDR3 runs to 14 residues. This chain's CDR3 is CASSLGQGAWEQYF. The CDR3 nucleotides are TGTGCCAGCAGCTTGGGGCAGGGGGCGTGGGAGCAGTACTTC.

This chain connects TRBV7-2 to TRBJ2-7; 8 bases align to TRBD2. Germline CDR1 and CDR2: SGHTA and FQGNSA. The CDR3 sequence is 17 residues long. The V gene end was trimmed by 5 bases and the J gene end by 6 bases; junction bases not matched to a gene: 18. CDR3: CASSPRRGAGGMSEQYF. DNA of the CDR3: TGTGCCAGCAGCCCCCGTCGGGGGGCGGGAGGCATGAGCGAGCAGTACTTC. Full variable domain (missing parts from reference TRBV7-2 and TRBJ2-7): GAGVSQSPSNKVTEKGKDVELRCDPISGHTALYWYRQSLGQGLEFLIYFQGNSAPDKSGLPSDRFSAERTGGSVSTLTIQRTQQEDSAVYLCASSPRRGAGGMSEQYFGPGTRLTVT.

The chain carries TRBV27 and TRBJ1-2; 8 bases are shared with TRBD1. With 6 bases clipped from V and 5 bases from J, the junction kept 5 bases outside the gene matches. The V gene's germline CDR1 is MNHEY and CDR2 SMNVEV (reference sequence). This CDR3 is 13 amino acids long. CDR3 region: CASRGQGGYGYTF. In nucleotides, the CDR3 is TGTGCCAGCAGAGGACAGGGCGGGTATGGCTACACCTTC.

The chain combines TRBV13 with TRBJ2-5, with TRBD1 matching over 7 bases. Germline CDR1 reads PRHDT; CDR2 reads FYEKMQ (reference sequence). The CDR3 loop spans 15 amino acids. The ends lost 6 bases at V and 4 bases at J; junction bases unmatched: 11. This CDR3 reads CASSQPQGWGETQYF. The CDR3 bases are TGTGCCAGCAGTCAACCACAGGGGTGGGGAGAGACCCAGTACTTC.

J is TRBJ1-2 and V is TRBV10-3, with D possibly TRBD1 on 6 matching bases. Germline loops: CDR1 ENHRY, CDR2 SYGVKD. The CDR3 runs 13 residues. V lost 10 bases and J lost 4, with 16 bases in between. For the CDR3, the DNA is TGTGCCACCGAGAGACAGGCATCCTATGGCTACACCTTC. Protein sequence: CATERQASYGYTF.

The rearrangement joins TRBV2 to TRBJ2-2, with 12 bases fitting TRBD2. Trimming at V came to 7 bases and at J to 7 bases, leaving 7 bases not matched to a gene. This CDR3 is built from 15 residues. CDR1 is SNHLY, CDR2 FYNNEI, per germline. The CDR3 loop is CASTRLAGVGGELFF. CDR3 nucleotides: TGTGCCAGCACCCGACTAGCGGGAGTGGGCGGGGAGCTGTTTTTT.

This clone has only one observation. The V and J genes are TRBV28 and TRBJ2-7, with 12 bases identical to TRBD1. The CDR3 length is 14 residues. V shed 4 bases, J shed 7 bases, and the junction held 5 bases outside the gene matches. Germline V gene data show CDR1 as MDHEN and CDR2 as SYDVKM. CDR3 amino acids: CASSSGTGGREQYF. The CDR3 DNA reads as TGTGCCAGCAGTTCCGGGACAGGGGGCAGAGAGCAGTACTTC.

The chain couples TRBV5-1 to TRBJ2-7; possible D gene TRBD1, 5 bases. V dropped 4 bases and J dropped 4 bases, with 18 bases sitting between them. CDR1 and CDR2 (germline): SGHRS, YFSETQ. The CDR3 is made up of 15 amino acids. The CDR3 protein is CASSPPKGNIYEQYF. CDR3 coding DNA: TGCGCCAGCAGCCCCCCGAAGGGGAATATTTACGAGCAGTACTTC.

This clone was picked up one time. The genes are TRBV6-1 and TRBJ2-4; TRBD2 might be the D (6 bases). This CDR3 region has 12 residues. Trimming took off 8 bases at V and 8 bases at J, with 13 bases between the two ends. Germline CDR1 reads MNHNS; CDR2 reads SASEGT. CDR3 region: CASGGGGDIQYF. The CDR3 nucleotides are TGTGCCAGCGGGGGAGGAGGGGACATTCAGTACTTC.

This chain joins TRBV19 and TRBJ2-3; TRBD2 matches 12 bases. This CDR3 region has 15 residues. V was clipped by 3 bases and J by 6 bases; unmatched bases: 4. Germline CDR1 and CDR2: LNHDA and SQIVND (reference sequence). Here the CDR3 DNA reads TGTGCCAGTAGTATTTTGACTAGCGGGAGTGATACGCAGTATTTT. Translation gives CASSILTSGSDTQYF.

V usage is TRBV5-1 and J usage is TRBJ2-2; possibly TRBD1 for D (6 bases). The V gene lost 6 bases and the J gene lost 1 base, with 7 bases spanning the gap. Germline CDR1 is SGHRS and CDR2 is YFSETQ. The CDR3 length is 13 residues. For the CDR3, the DNA is TGCGCCAGCAAACAGGGGAACACCGGGGAGCTGTTTTTT. Amino acid sequence: CASKQGNTGELFF.

The J gene is TRBJ2-7, the V gene TRBV2; maybe TRBD1 (6 bases). CDR3 length: 12 amino acids. V lost 6 bases to trimming and J lost 2 bases, with 8 bases between them. The germline gives CDR1 SNHLY, CDR2 FYNNEI. The chain's CDR3 is CASRQGPYEQYF. CDR3 bases: TGTGCCAGCAGACAGGGACCCTACGAGCAGTACTTC.

V usage is TRBV19 and J usage is TRBJ2-1; 12 nucleotides match TRBD2. The CDR3 runs to 13 residues. The junction had 5 bases not matched to a gene; V was cut back by 11 bases and J by 6 bases. Germline CDR1 LNHDA, CDR2 SQIVND (reference sequence). The CDR3 spells CAGRLAGVNEQFF. The CDR3 nucleotides are TGTGCCGGAAGACTAGCGGGAGTCAATGAGCAGTTCTTC.

V gene TRBV9 combines with J gene TRBJ1-5; D is perhaps TRBD1 (5 bases). This CDR3 spans 14 amino acids. From germline, CDR1 is SGDLS and CDR2 YYNGEE. The V end lost 0 bases, the J end lost 4 bases, and 8 bases lay between the germline ends. CDR3 sequence (DNA): TGTGCCAGCAGCGTAGGACAGATAAATCAGCCCCAGCATTTT. Translating gives CASSVGQINQPQHF.

The rearrangement joins TRBV6-6 to TRBJ1-1, with TRBD1 matching 8 bases. J gave up 1 base and V 6 bases, and 7 bases lay outside the gene matches. The CDR3 sequence is 15 residues long. CDR1 is MNHNY and CDR2 is SVGAGI in the germline V gene (reference sequence). The CDR3 bases are TGTGCCAGCAGCCTACCGACAGGGGAGAACACTGAAGCTTTCTTT. This sequence encodes CASSLPTGENTEAFF.